Listed here are 20 T cell receptor beta chains from one sample, sequenced in a study of blood T cells in healthy people across ages. Primed by a sample-barcoded 5' primer and a J-beta primer mix, a second PCR proceeded for about 6 to 12 cycles. Using its own MiXCR run on the 5' RACE reads, TCRdb lists one record per CDR3 protein. The table lists hundreds of thousands of distinct CDR3 sequences, over 20% of them singletons. Sequencing was carried out using blood. All receptors derive from a man aged 65 to 79 in good health.

This clonotype showed up many times. The chain links TRBV27 to TRBJ1-4; D not certain. The germline V gene has CDR1 MNHEY and CDR2 SMNVEV (reference sequence). Trimming shortened V by 3 bases and J by 2 bases, and 7 bases separated the two germline ends. The CDR3 runs to 14 residues. CDR3 amino acids: CASSFSGTNEKLFF. CDR3 coding DNA: TGTGCCAGCAGTTTCTCGGGGACTAATGAAAAACTGTTTTTT. The full variable domain, in which reference TRBV27 and TRBJ1-4 provide the parts outside the CDR3, is EAQVTQNPRYLITVTGKKLTVTCSQNMNHEYMSWYRQDPGLGLRQIYYSMNVEVTDKGDVPEGYKVSRKEKRNFPLILESPSPNQTSLYFCASSFSGTNEKLFFGSGTQLSVL.

The rearrangement links TRBV6-5 to TRBJ2-7, with D possibly called TRBD1 or TRBD2 (5 bases each). From germline, CDR1 is MNHEY and CDR2 SVGAGI. V lost 8 bases to trimming and J lost 1 base, with 18 bases between them. This CDR3 is 15 amino acids long. CDR3 loop: CASEGPPGSSYEQYF. The CDR3 nucleotides read TGTGCCAGCGAGGGCCCCCCAGGGAGTTCCTACGAGCAGTACTTC.

Ten or more counts support this clonotype. V usage is TRBV5-1 and J usage is TRBJ2-5; D may be TRBD2 (6 bases). Germline V lookup: CDR1 SGHRS, CDR2 YFSETQ. Trimming pared 3 bases from V and 5 bases from J, leaving 11 bases between. CDR3 length: 13 residues. The CDR3 is CASSSSSVETQYF. The CDR3 region has the DNA TGCGCCAGCAGCTCCTCTAGCGTCGAGACCCAGTACTTC.

Of note for this clonotype: Its ends do not fully match the called genes, so a read error is possible. J is TRBJ2-5 and V is TRBV5-4, with 11 bases identical to TRBD2. The CDR3 runs to 14 residues. Germline loops: CDR1 SGHNT, CDR2 YYREEE (reference sequence). CDR3 sequence (DNA): TGTGCCAGCAGCTCCGGGACTAGCGGTTTGGTAGGGTTCTTC. Translated, it gives CASSSGTSGLVGFF.

V is TRBV25-1 and J is TRBJ2-5; the D gene could be TRBD1 or TRBD2 (6 bases each). This CDR3 has 17 amino acids. V dropped 1 base and J dropped 4 bases, with 19 bases sitting between them. The germline V gene has CDR1 MGHDK and CDR2 SYGVNS. The CDR3 region is CASSELGALWGAETQYF. For the CDR3, the DNA is TGTGCCAGCAGTGAATTGGGGGCCCTGTGGGGGGCAGAGACCCAGTACTTC.

This clonotype has just a few counts. The chain links TRBV7-3 to TRBJ2-2, with D unclear. V lost 5 bases, J lost 7 bases, and 11 bases lay in between. Per germline, CDR1 SGHTA and CDR2 FQGTGA. CDR3 size: 13 residues. The CDR3 region is CASSPLADGELFF. The CDR3 nucleotides are TGTGCCAGCAGCCCCCTGGCCGACGGGGAGCTGTTTTTT. The full variable domain, completed using reference TRBV7-3 and TRBJ2-2, is GAGVSQTPSNKVTEKGKYVELRCDPISGHTALYWYRQSLGQGPEFLIYFQGTGAADDSGLPNDRFFAVRPEGSVSTLKIQRTERGDSAVYLCASSPLADGELFFGEGSRLTVL.

V usage is TRBV4-1 and J usage is TRBJ1-6, with 7 bases fitting TRBD1. The junction had 6 bases not matched to a gene; V was cut back by 1 base and J by 3 bases. This CDR3 spans 17 amino acids. From germline, CDR1 is MGHRA and CDR2 YSYEKL. The CDR3: CASSQAKGAGYNSPLHF. Written as DNA, the CDR3 is TGCGCCAGCAGCCAAGCGAAGGGGGCGGGCTATAATTCACCCCTCCACTTT.

The V call is TRBV6-5, the J call TRBJ2-5; 10 bases fit TRBD2. The J call is uncertain, as TRBJ2-7 better fits the DNA end. This CDR3 comprises 17 residues. In germline, CDR1 is MNHEY, CDR2 SVGAGI. Here the CDR3 DNA reads TGTGCCAGCAGTTACGGCCTGACTAGCGGGCCTGTTGACGAGCAGTACTTC. This codes for CASSYGLTSGPVDEQYF.

This clonotype was found a few times. The V gene is TRBV20-1, the J gene TRBJ2-5; 7 nucleotides agree with TRBD2. The CDR3 length is 12 residues. Germline V gene lookup returns CDR1 DFQATT and CDR2 SNEGSKA (reference sequence). J gave up 5 bases and V 6 bases, and 6 bases lay outside the gene matches. Written as DNA, the CDR3 is TGCAGTGCCCCCACTAGCGTGGAGACCCAGTACTTC. This codes for CSAPTSVETQYF.

A few counts support this clonotype. V is TRBV7-2 and J is TRBJ2-3, with no clear D. V was trimmed by 1 base and J by 9 bases, leaving 5 bases between them. CDR3 length: 11 amino acids. Germline CDR1 reads SGHTA; CDR2 reads FQGNSA. For the CDR3, the DNA is TGTGCCAGCAGCTTAGGCATGACGCAGTATTTT. Protein product: CASSLGMTQYF.

The chain couples TRBV6-1 to TRBJ2-6; D is unclear. This CDR3 has 15 amino acids. Germline V gene sequence: CDR1 MNHNS, CDR2 SASEGT. V lost 6 bases and J lost 0, with 9 bases in between. CDR3 sequence (DNA): TGTGCCAGCAGGGAGACACCCTCTGGGGCCAACGTCCTGACTTTC. It specifies CASRETPSGANVLTF.

The chain combines TRBV6-6 with TRBJ2-1; TRBD2 aligns across 11 bases. CDR1 and CDR2 from the germline V gene are MNHNY and SVGAGI (reference sequence). Unmatched junction bases numbered 4, after V lost 6 bases and J lost 3 bases. CDR3 size: 15 residues. This CDR3 is CASRLLAGVYNEQFF. In DNA form, the CDR3 reads TGTGCCAGCAGACTACTAGCGGGAGTCTACAATGAGCAGTTCTTC.

J is TRBJ2-5 and V is TRBV4-1; no firm D call. The germline V gene has CDR1 MGHRA and CDR2 YSYEKL. The CDR3 length is 16 residues. V lost 4 bases to trimming and J lost 2 bases, with 17 bases between them. The CDR3 nucleotides are TGCGCCAGCAGCCCCCCAATTCAGAGTTTGCAAGAGACCCAGTACTTC. As protein: CASSPPIQSLQETQYF.

This clonotype occurred a few times. The chain uses TRBV13 and TRBJ2-3; weak D call: TRBD1 (5 bases). The CDR3 extends over 16 amino acids. Trimming left V 4 bases short and J 5 bases short, with 19 bases between. Germline V gene data show CDR1 as PRHDT and CDR2 as FYEKMQ (reference sequence). Here the CDR3 reads CASSSLKNRLGDTQYF. The CDR3 DNA sequence: TGTGCCAGCAGCTCCCTAAAGAACAGGCTGGGAGATACGCAGTATTTT. The whole variable domain, filled in from reference TRBV13 and TRBJ2-3, reads AAGVIQSPRHLIKEKRETATLKCYPIPRHDTVYWYQQGPGQDPQFLISFYEKMQSDKGSIPDRFSAQQFSDYHSELNMSSLELGDSALYFCASSSLKNRLGDTQYFGPGTRLTVL.

This clonotype was seen a handful of times. The V call is TRBV5-5, the J call TRBJ2-6; D remains unclear. The CDR3 is 15 residues long. Germline CDR1 reads SGHKS; CDR2 reads YYEKEE (reference sequence). V was clipped by 0 bases and J by 0 bases, with 4 bases between them. The CDR3 sequence: CASSLVPSGANVLTF. The CDR3 DNA reads as TGTGCCAGCAGCTTGGTTCCCTCTGGGGCCAACGTCCTGACTTTC.

The table lists this clonotype with a few counts. V gene TRBV2 combines with J gene TRBJ2-1; 8 bases align to TRBD2. Germline assignment: CDR1 SNHLY and CDR2 FYNNEI. The CDR3 is 16 amino acids. After removal of 6 bases from V and 0 bases from J, the junction contained 7 bases not matched to a gene. CDR3 nucleotides: TGTGCCAGCAGCCTAAGTAGCGGGGACTCCTACAATGAGCAGTTCTTC. Protein sequence: CASSLSSGDSYNEQFF. The full variable domain, completed using reference TRBV2 and TRBJ2-1, is EPEVTQTPSHQVTQMGQEVILRCVPISNHLYFYWYRQILGQKVEFLVSFYNNEISEKSEIFDDQFSVERPDGSNFTLKIRSTKLEDSAMYFCASSLSSGDSYNEQFFGPGTRLTVL.

The gene calls are TRBV4-1 and TRBJ1-6, with TRBD1 matching 10 bases. J lost 8 bases, V lost 4 bases, and 8 bases had no gene match. CDR3 length equals 16 residues. Germline CDR1 is MGHRA and CDR2 is YSYEKL. The CDR3 bases are TGCGCCAGCAGCCCCGGACAGGGGGTGAAAGATTCACCCCTCCACTTT. Its translation: CASSPGQGVKDSPLHF.

This clonotype was seen a few times. The chain joins TRBV7-2 to TRBJ2-7, with 10 bases fitting TRBD2. The CDR3 is 16 residues long. J was trimmed by 2 bases and V by 0 bases; bases with no gene match: 4. Germline values: CDR1 SGHTA, CDR2 FQGNSA. CDR3 sequence (DNA): TGTGCCAGCAGCTTAGCAGCGGGAGGGACACCCTACGAGCAGTACTTC. It translates to CASSLAAGGTPYEQYF.

Only one count was recorded for this clonotype. CDR3 coding DNA: TGTGCCAGCAGCTTAGCTGGGACAGACAAAGAGACCCAGTACTTC. Encoded protein: CASSLAGTDKETQYF. The gene calls are TRBV7-2 and TRBJ2-5, with 7 bases fitting TRBD1. This CDR3 contains 15 residues. Germline V gene lookup returns CDR1 SGHTA and CDR2 FQGNSA. Trimming at V came to 0 bases and at J to 3 bases, leaving 4 bases not matched to a gene.

This clonotype occurred a few times. V is TRBV6-1 and J is TRBJ2-7; unclear D gene. Trimming cost V 4 bases and J 1 base, with 8 bases left between them. This CDR3 has 13 amino acids. Germline V gives CDR1 MNHNS, CDR2 SASEGT. CDR3 nucleotide sequence: TGTGCCAGCAGTGTCAAGGAGTCCTACGAGCAGTACTTC. Amino acids: CASSVKESYEQYF.